This TCR beta chain comes out of a study of CD8+ T cells in alopecia areata. Regarding the study as a whole: Patients shared TCRs less clearly than mice did, possibly for HLA-related reasons.

Turning to this clone: The antigen is unknown. The sample has other DNA sequences that encode this CDR3 too.

The authors extracted RNA and reverse transcribed it into cDNA as the sequencing template. Sequencing used immunoSEQ multiplex PCR; TCRdb keeps in-frame clones, though not all of them. The data show around 170,000 clones, with about 47% seen just once and 9.5% to 13% held by the top ten. Treatment given: oral pan-JAK inhibitor, 5-10 mg twice daily. V lost 0 bases, J lost 8 bases, and 13 bases lay in between. This CDR3 is built from 13 residues. Germline assignment: CDR1 GTSNPN and CDR2 SVGIG (reference sequence). This clonotype originated in a human donor with alopecia areata. The rearrangement links TRBV30 to TRBJ1-2; D may be TRBD1 (5 bases). Sequences were derived from CD8+ T cells sorted from blood, sampled at roughly week 52, from a patient treated with tofacitinib. CDR3 region: CAWSVGAGGGYTF. The CDR3, as DNA: TGTGCCTGGAGTGTCGGGGCAGGTGGGGGCTACACCTTC.